The rows below give T cell receptor beta chains drawn from one sample of a study of blood T cell repertoires in COVID-19. Method: immunoSEQ multiplex PCR; TCRdb's copy keeps in-frame clones and lacks some. In the table there are roughly 280,000 clones, 89% of which are singletons. Sequences were obtained from peripheral blood. All receptors come from a man in his fifties with acute or convalescent COVID-19. Each CDR3 is given with its conserved first and last residue. Each record gives: V gene, CDR3 length, J gene, D gene, CDR3 protein. The D gene is left open where the match is weak.

TRBV6-1	15	TRBJ2-5	NA	CASSVGAGAEETQYF
TRBV30	12	TRBJ1-2	NA	CAWSLGLSGYTF
TRBV6-5	14	TRBJ1-4	NA	CASSSTVTNEKLFF
TRBV2	13	TRBJ1-2	NA	CASRAGANYGYTF
TRBV5-4	13	TRBJ2-3	TRBD2	CASSPGGEDTQYF
TRBV29-1	14	TRBJ1-5	TRBD1	CSAWTGIGNQPQHF
TRBV29-1	11	TRBJ1-1	NA	CSVSPGPEAFF
TRBV19	13	TRBJ1-2	NA	CASTSGRNYGYTF
TRBV5-1	16	TRBJ2-3	TRBD2	CASSSGTSGGSDTQYF
TRBV7-3	13	TRBJ1-1	NA	CASSFSGNTEAFF
TRBV4-1	14	TRBJ2-5	NA	CASSQQQGYETQYF
TRBV10-2	13	TRBJ1-2	NA	CASSVAVKYGYTF
TRBV5-1	14	TRBJ2-1	TRBD1	CASSRDRVGNEQFF
TRBV7-6	14	TRBJ2-1	NA	CASSLGGLGNEQFF
TRBV18	13	TRBJ1-2	TRBD1	CASSSGQDYGYTF
TRBV9	17	TRBJ1-3	TRBD1	CASSPRDRGFSGNTIYF
TRBV18	13	TRBJ2-3	TRBD1	CASSPRGQGPRGF
TRBV3-1/TRBV3-2	16	TRBJ2-5	TRBD2	CASSPRNFGGEETQYF
TRBV6-4	13	TRBJ2-3	NA	CASSPGGTDTQYF
TRBV13	13	TRBJ1-2	TRBD1	CASSLNRGYGYTF
TRBV30	13	TRBJ2-5	NA	CAWSEDWVRTQYF
TRBV27	14	TRBJ2-7	NA	CASSLSGPRYEQYF
TRBV7-6	14	TRBJ1-4	NA	CASSLQATNEKLFF
TRBV2	13	TRBJ2-5	NA	CASTKYGVETQYF
TRBV18	12	TRBJ2-1	NA	CASSPDTSEQFF
TRBV4-2	14	TRBJ2-2	NA	CASSRDSNTGELFF
TRBV18	15	TRBJ2-5	NA	CASSPRTDPFRTQYF
TRBV2	14	TRBJ1-1	NA	CASSGQSRDTEAFF
TRBV7-9	14	TRBJ2-3	TRBD1	CASSSDRGQDTQYF
TRBV30	15	TRBJ1-1	TRBD1	CAWRPGQGVNTEAFF
TRBV2	16	TRBJ2-7	TRBD1	CASSPLGDSIRYEQYF
TRBV5-1	13	TRBJ1-1	NA	CASSLGGNTEAFF
TRBV2	13	TRBJ1-4	TRBD1	CASSVDRGEKLFF
TRBV5-1	15	TRBJ1-2	NA	CASSLVEVGDYGYTF
TRBV29-1	15	TRBJ2-3	TRBD2	CSVVTSGGVTDTQYF
TRBV11-2	14	TRBJ1-1	NA	CASSLMTANTEAFF
TRBV12-3/TRBV12-4	13	TRBJ1-1	NA	CASKRNGGGEAFF
TRBV10-2	15	TRBJ1-1	TRBD1	CATSGRTGMNTEAFF
TRBV15	17	TRBJ2-7	TRBD1	CATSRSPSGTVSYEQYF
TRBV5-1	12	TRBJ1-5	NA	CASSPEGQPQHF
TRBV5-4	14	TRBJ2-1	TRBD1	CASTRQGFRNEQFF
TRBV6-5	13	TRBJ1-6	NA	CASSYQSPTPLHF
TRBV3-1/TRBV3-2	15	TRBJ2-7	NA	CASSQVGQPHYEQYF
TRBV12-5	13	TRBJ2-1	NA	CASGLVPEGEQFF
TRBV21-1	9	TRBJ2-3	NA	CASSLKQYF
TRBV18	18	TRBJ1-3	TRBD1	CASSPAGTVDLSGNTIYF
TRBV11-1	15	TRBJ2-3	NA	CASSSGPGGTDTQYF
TRBV19	16	TRBJ1-2	NA	CASSQKKIEYTYGYTF
TRBV30	16	TRBJ1-2	TRBD1	CAWNRTPGGRYYGYTF
TRBV10-3	14	TRBJ1-1	TRBD1	CAISRGQGDTEAFF
TRBV2	14	TRBJ1-6	NA	CASSDVAKERPLHF
TRBV27	13	TRBJ1-2	TRBD1	CASRPTGIDGYTF